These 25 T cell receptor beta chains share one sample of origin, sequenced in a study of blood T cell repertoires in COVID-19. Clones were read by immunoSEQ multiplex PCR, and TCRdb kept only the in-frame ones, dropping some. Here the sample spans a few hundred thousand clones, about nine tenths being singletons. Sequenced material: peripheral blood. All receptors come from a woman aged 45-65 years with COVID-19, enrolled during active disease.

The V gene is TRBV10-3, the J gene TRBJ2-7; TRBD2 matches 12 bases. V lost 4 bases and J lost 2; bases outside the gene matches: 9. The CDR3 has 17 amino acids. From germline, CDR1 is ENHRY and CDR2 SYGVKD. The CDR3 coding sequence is TGTGCCATCAGTGCGGCTAGCGGGAGGGCCGGCACCTACGAGCAGTACTTC. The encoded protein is CAISAASGRAGTYEQYF.

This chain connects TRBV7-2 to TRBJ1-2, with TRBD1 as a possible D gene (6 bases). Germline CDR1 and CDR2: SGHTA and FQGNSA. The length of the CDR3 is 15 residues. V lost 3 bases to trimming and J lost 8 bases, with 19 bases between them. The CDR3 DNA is TGTGCCAGCAGCTTCAGACAGGTCGCGTCCGGGGGCTACACCTTC. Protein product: CASSFRQVASGGYTF.

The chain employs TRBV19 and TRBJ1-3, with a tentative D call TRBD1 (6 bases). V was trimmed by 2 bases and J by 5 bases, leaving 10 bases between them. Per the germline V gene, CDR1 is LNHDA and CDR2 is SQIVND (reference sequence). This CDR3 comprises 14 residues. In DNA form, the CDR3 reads TGTGCCAGTAGTATAACAGGGACCAGAAACACCATATATTTT. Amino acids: CASSITGTRNTIYF.

CDR3 loop: CATSDIQAAFNQPQHF. The CDR3 bases are TGTGCCACCAGTGATATACAGGCAGCTTTTAATCAGCCCCAGCATTTT. The rearrangement uses TRBV24-1 and TRBJ1-5, with D maybe TRBD1 (5 bases). Trimming cost V 3 bases and J 4 bases, with 15 bases left between them. Germline V CDR1 and CDR2: KGHDR, SFDVKD. The CDR3 extends over 16 amino acids.

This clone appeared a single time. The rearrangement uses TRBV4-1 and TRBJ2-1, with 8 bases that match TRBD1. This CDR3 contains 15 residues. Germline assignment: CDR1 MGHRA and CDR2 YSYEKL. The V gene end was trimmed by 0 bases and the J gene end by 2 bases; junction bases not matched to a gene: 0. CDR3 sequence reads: CASSQDRGPYNEQFF. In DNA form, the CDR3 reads TGCGCCAGCAGCCAAGACAGGGGGCCCTACAATGAGCAGTTCTTC.

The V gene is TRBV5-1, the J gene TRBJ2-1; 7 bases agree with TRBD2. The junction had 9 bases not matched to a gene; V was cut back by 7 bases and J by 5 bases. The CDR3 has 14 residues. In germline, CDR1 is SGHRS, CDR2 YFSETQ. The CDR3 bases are TGCGCCAGCCGTGGACGGAGCGGGAACAATGAGCAGTTCTTC. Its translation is CASRGRSGNNEQFF.

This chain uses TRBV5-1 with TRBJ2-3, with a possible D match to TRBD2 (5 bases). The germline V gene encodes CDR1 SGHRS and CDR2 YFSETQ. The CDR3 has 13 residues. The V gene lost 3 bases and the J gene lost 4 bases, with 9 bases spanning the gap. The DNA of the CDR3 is TGCGCCAGCAGCTCCGGAGGCCCAGATACGCAGTATTTT. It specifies CASSSGGPDTQYF.

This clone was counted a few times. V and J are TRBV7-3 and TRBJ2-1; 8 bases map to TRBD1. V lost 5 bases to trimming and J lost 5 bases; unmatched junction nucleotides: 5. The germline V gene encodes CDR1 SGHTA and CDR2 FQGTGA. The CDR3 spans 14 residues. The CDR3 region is CASSKGQDHNEQFF. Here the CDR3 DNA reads TGTGCCAGCAGCAAGGGACAGGATCACAATGAGCAGTTCTTC.

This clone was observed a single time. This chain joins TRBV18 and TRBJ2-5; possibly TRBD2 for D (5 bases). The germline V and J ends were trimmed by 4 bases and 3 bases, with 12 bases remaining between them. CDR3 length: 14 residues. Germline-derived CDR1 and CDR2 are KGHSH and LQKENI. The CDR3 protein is CASSRRLGEETQYF. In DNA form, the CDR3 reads TGTGCCAGCTCACGGAGGCTCGGGGAAGAGACCCAGTACTTC.

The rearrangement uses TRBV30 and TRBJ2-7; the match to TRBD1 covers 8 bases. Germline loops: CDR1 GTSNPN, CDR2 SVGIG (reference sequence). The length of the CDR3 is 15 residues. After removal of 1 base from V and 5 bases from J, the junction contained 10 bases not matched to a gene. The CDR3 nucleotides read TGTGCCTGGAGTGGGACAGGGAGGCCTCGGGACGAGCAGTACTTC. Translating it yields CAWSGTGRPRDEQYF.

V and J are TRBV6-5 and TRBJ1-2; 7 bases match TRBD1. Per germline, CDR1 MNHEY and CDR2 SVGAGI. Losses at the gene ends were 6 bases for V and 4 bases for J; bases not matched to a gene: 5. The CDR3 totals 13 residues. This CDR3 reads CASREGAGYGYTF. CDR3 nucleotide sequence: TGTGCCAGCAGAGAGGGGGCGGGCTATGGCTACACCTTC.

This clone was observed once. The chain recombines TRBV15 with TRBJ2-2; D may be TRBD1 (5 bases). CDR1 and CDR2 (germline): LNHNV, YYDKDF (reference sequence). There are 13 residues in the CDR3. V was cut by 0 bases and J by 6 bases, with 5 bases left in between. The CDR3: CATSRETAGELFF. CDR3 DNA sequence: TGTGCCACCAGCAGAGAGACAGCCGGGGAGCTGTTTTTT. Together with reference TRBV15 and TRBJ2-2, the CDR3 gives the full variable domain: DAMVIQNPRYQVTQFGKPVTLSCSQTLNHNVMYWYQQKSSQAPKLLFHYYDKDFNNEADTPDNFQSRRPNTSFCFLDIRSPGLGDTAMYLCATSRETAGELFFGEGSRLTVL.

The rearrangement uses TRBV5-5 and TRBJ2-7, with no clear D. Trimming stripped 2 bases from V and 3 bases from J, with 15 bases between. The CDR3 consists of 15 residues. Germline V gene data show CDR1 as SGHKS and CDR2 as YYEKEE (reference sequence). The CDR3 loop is CASSFSQARNYEQYF. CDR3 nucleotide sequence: TGTGCCAGCAGCTTTAGTCAGGCCAGAAACTACGAGCAGTACTTC.

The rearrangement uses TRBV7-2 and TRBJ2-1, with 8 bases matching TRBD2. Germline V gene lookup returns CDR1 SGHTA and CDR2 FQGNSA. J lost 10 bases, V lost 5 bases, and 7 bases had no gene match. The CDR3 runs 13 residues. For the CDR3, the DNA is TGTGCCAGCAGCCTTAGCGGGAATGGGGAGCAGTTCTTC. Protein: CASSLSGNGEQFF.

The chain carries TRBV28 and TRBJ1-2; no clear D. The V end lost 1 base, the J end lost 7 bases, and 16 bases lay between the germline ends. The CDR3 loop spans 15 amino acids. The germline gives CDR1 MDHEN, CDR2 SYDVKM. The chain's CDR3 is CASSLSRPSGFGYTF. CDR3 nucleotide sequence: TGTGCCAGCAGTTTATCACGCCCGAGCGGGTTTGGCTACACCTTC.

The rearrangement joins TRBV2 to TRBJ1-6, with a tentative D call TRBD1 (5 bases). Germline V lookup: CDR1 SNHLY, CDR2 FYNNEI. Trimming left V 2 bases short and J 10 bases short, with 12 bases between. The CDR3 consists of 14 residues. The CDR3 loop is CASSEIAGVSPLHF. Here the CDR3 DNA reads TGTGCCAGCAGTGAAATAGCGGGGGTCTCACCCCTCCACTTT.

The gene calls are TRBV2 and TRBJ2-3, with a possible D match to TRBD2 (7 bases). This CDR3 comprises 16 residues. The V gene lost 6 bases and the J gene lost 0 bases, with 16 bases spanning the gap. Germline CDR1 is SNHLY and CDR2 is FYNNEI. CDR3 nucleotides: TGTGCCAGCAGCGCCCTCAGGGGAGGGAGCACAGATACGCAGTATTTT. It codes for CASSALRGGSTDTQYF.

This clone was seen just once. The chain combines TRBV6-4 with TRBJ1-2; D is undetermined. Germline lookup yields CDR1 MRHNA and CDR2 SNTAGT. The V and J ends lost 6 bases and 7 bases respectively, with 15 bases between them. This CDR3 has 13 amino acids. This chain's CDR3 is CASRPRGEGGYTF. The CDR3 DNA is TGTGCCAGCAGGCCCCGCGGGGAGGGTGGCTACACCTTC.

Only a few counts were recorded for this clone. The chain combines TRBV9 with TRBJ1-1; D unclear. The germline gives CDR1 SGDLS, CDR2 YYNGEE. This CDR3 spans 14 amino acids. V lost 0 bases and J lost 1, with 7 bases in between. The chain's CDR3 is CASSVAGRNTEAFF. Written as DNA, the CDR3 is TGTGCCAGCAGCGTAGCCGGGAGGAACACTGAAGCTTTCTTT.

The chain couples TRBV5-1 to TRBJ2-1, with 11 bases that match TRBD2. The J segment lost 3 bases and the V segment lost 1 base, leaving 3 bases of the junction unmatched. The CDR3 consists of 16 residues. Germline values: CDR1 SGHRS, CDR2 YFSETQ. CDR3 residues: CASSLTSGSFYNEQFF. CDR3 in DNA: TGCGCCAGCAGCTTGACTAGCGGGAGCTTCTACAATGAGCAGTTCTTC. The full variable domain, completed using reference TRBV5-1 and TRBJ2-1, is KAGVTQTPRYLIKTRGQQVTLSCSPISGHRSVSWYQQTPGQGLQFLFEYFSETQRNKGNFPGRFSGRQFSNSRSEMNVSTLELGDSALYLCASSLTSGSFYNEQFFGPGTRLTVL.

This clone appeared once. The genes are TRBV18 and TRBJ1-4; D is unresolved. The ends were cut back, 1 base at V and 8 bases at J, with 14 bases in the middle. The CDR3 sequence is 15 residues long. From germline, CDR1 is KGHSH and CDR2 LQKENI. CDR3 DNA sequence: TGTGCCAGCTCACCACAGACTTCCTACGGGGAAAAACTGTTTTTT. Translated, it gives CASSPQTSYGEKLFF. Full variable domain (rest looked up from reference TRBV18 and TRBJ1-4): NAGVMQNPRHLVRRRGQEARLRCSPMKGHSHVYWYRQLPEEGLKFMVYLQKENIIDESGMPKERFSAEFPKEGPSILRIQQVVRGDSAAYFCASSPQTSYGEKLFFGSGTQLSVL.

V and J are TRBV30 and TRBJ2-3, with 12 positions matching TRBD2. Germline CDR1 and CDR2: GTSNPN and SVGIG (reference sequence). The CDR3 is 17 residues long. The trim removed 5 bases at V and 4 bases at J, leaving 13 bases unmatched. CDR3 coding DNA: TGTGCCTGGGCCCCGGGACTAGCGGGTGTGTTGGCAGATACGCAGTATTTT. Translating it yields CAWAPGLAGVLADTQYF.

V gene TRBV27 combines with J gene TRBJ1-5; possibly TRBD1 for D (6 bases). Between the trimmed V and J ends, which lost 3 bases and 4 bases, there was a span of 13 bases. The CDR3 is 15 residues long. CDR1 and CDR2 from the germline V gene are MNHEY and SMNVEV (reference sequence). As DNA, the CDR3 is TGTGCCAGCAGTTTCCGAACAGGGCAGAATCAGCCCCAGCATTTT. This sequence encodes CASSFRTGQNQPQHF.

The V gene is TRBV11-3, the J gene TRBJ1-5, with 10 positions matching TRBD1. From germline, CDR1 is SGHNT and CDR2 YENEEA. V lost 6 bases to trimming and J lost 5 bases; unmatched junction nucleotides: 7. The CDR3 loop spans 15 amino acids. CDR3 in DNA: TGTGCCAGCAGTCCCGGGACAGGGGAGGATCAGCCCCAGCATTTT. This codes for CASSPGTGEDQPQHF.

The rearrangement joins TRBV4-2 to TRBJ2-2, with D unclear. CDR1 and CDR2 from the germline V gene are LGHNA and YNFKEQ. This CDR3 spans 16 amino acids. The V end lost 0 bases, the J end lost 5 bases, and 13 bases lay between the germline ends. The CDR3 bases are TGTGCCAGCAGCCAAGATGGGCCCCCTGGGACCGGGGAGCTGTTTTTT. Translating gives CASSQDGPPGTGELFF.